Described below is a single TCR beta chain sequence and its context. Its matching antigen is unknown. Exclusion applied to patients with autoimmune disease history or systemic immunosuppression. This entry is derived from a study of OX40 agonist ivuxolimab in advanced cancers. Study results and limitations: Near-lowest levels of clonal expansion characterized partial responders at 0.1-3.0 mg/kg. At doses 0.1 to 3.0 mg/kg, CD4+ and CD8+ clones expanded. There were, on average, more expanded clones in CD8+ T cells than in CD4+.

The CDR3 is 15 amino acids. Germline-derived CDR1 and CDR2 are SGHTS and YDEGEE. V lost 0 bases to trimming and J lost 0 bases, with 7 bases between them. The data were produced by immunoSEQ multiplex PCR, yet TCRdb's version contains in-frame clones alone and is incomplete. Of over 85,000 clones in the sample, around 94% are singletons; the top ten hold roughly 0.27%. The sequence came from an adult with an advanced solid tumor such as melanoma, head and neck, liver or kidney cancer. The rearrangement uses TRBV5-8 and TRBJ1-5; D gene ambiguous. This material consisted of CD4+ or CD8+ T cells sorted from blood, taken in a trial of the OX40 agonist ivuxolimab. CDR3 sequence: CASSLEGYSNQPQHF. The CDR3 region has the DNA TGTGCCAGCAGCTTGGAGGGCTATAGCAATCAGCCCCAGCATTTT.